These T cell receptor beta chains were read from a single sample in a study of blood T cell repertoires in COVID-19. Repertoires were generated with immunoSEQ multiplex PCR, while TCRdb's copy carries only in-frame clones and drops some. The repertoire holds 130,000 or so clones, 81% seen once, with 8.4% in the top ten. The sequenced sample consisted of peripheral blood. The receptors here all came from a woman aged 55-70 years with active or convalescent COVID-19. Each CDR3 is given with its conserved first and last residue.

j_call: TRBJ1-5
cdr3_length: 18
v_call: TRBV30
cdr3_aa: CAWSAYMRSDYSNQPQHF

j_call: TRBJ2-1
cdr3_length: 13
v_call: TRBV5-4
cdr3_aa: CASRGQGQNEQFF

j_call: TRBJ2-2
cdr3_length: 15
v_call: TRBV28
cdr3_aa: CASSLLASNTGELFF

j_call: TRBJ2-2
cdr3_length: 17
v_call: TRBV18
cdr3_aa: CASSPSRARGNTGELFF

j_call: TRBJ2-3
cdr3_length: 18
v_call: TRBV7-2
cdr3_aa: CASSLEASGRGRSDTQYF

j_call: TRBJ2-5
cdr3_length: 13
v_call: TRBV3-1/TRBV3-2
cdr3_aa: CASSLFGGKPQYF

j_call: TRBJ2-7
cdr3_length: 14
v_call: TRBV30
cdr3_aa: CAWSGGRAVHEQYF

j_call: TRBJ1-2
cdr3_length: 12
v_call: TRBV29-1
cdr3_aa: CSVEQGLYGYTF

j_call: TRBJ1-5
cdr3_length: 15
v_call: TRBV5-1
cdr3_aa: CASSLQGANNQPQHF

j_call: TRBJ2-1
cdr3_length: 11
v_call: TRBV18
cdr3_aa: CASSSGFEQFF

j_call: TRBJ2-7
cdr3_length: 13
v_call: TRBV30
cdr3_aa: CAWSGDSSYEQYF

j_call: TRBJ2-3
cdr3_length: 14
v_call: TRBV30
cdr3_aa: CAWSSSGSTDTQYF

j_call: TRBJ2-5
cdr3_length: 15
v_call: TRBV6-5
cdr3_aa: CASSYSSGTQETQYF

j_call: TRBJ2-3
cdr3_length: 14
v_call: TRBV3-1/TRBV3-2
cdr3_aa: CASSQAGYTDTQYF

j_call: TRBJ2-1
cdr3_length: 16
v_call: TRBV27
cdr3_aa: CASTLKGTGGTSSWFF

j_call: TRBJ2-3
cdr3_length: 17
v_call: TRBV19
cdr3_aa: CASSIRGLADLYHTQYF

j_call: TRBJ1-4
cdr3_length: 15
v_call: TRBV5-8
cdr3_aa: CASSPEGGRWEKLFF

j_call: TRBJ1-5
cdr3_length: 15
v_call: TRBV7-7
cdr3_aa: CACCSQGPSNQPQHF

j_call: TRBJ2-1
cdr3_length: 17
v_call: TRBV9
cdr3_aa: CASSVGVAAFLYNEQFF

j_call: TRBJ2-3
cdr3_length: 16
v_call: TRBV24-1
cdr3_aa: CATSDLAFGGTDTQYF

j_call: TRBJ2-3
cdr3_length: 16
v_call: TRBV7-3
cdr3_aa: CASSTQTSGGRDTQYF

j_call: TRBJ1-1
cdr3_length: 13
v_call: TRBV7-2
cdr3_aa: CASSSRETGGAFF

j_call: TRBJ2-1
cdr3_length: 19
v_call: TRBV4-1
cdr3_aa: CASSHLGLAGGPSYNEQFF

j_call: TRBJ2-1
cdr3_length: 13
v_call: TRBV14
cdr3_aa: CASSQLGGDSQFF

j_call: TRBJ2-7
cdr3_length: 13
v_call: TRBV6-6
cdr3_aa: CASSYSRYYEQYF

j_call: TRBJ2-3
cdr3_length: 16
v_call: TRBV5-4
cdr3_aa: CASSFGRGRGTDTQYF

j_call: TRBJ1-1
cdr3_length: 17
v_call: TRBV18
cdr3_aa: CASSPQATRPMNTEAFF

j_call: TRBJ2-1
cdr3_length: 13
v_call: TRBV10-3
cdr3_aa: CAISPGVGNEQFF

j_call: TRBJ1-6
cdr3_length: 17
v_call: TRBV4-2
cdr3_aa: CASSLAGTGGRESPLHF

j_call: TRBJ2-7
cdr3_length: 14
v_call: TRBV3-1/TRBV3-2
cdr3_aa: CASSQVVGGWEQYF

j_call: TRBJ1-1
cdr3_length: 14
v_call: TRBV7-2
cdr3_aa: CASSLGQTKPEAFF

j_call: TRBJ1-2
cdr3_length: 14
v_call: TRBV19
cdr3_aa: CASSSSLAVYGYTF

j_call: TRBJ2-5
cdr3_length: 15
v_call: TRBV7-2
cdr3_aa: CASRQSGGVQETQYF

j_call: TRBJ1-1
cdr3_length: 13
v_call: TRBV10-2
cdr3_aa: CASRPGQNTEAFF

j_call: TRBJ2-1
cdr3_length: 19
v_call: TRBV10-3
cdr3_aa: CAISEPGLAGEGSYNEQFF

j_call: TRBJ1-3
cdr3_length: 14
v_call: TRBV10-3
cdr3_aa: CAISAGGSGNTIYF

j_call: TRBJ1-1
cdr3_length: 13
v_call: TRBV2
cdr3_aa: CASSPDSYTEAFF

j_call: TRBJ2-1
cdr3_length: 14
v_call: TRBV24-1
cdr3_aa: CATSGASSYNEQFF

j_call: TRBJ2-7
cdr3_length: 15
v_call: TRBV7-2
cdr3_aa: CASSRRSQGTYEQYF